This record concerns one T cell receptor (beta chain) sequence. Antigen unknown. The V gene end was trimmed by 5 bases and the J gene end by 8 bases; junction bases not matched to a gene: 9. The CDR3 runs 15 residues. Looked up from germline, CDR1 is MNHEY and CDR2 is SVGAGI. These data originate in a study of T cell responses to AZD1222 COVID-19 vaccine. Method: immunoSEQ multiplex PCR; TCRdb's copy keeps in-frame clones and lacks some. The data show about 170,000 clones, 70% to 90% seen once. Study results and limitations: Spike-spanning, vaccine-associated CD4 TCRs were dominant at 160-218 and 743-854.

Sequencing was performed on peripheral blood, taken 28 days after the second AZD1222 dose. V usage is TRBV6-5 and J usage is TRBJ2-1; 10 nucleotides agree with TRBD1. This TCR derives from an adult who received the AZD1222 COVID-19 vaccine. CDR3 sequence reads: CASSRQGAAPDEQFF. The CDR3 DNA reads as TGTGCCAGCAGTAGACAGGGGGCTGCGCCCGATGAGCAGTTCTTC.